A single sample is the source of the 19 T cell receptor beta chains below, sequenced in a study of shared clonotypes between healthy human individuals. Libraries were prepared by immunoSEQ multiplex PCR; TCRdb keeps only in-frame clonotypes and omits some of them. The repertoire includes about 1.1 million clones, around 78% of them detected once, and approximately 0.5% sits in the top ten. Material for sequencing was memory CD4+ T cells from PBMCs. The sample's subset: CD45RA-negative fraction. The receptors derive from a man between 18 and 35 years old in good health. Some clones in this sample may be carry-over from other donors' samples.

CDR3 nucleotides: TGTGCCAGCAGCCCTATAGGGGACTCTGGGGCCAACGTCCTGACTTTC. This sequence encodes CASSPIGDSGANVLTF. This rearrangement joins TRBV7-3 to TRBJ2-6, with D perhaps matching TRBD1 (5 bases). The length of the CDR3 is 16 residues. V was cut by 5 bases and J by 0 bases, with 11 bases left in between. Germline-derived CDR1 and CDR2 are SGHTA and FQGTGA.

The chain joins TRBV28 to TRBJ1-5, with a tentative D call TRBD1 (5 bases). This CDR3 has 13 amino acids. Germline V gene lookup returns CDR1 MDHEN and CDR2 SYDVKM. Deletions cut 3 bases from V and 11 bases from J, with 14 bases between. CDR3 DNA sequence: TGTGCCAGCAGTTTTGTTCAGGGTTCGTCCCAGCATTTT. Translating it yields CASSFVQGSSQHF.

The CDR3 DNA sequence: TGCGCCAGCAGCTTGGGAGGTAGCGGGGGCACAGATACGCAGTATTTT. Its translation: CASSLGGSGGTDTQYF. V and J are TRBV5-1 and TRBJ2-3; 8 nucleotides line up with TRBD2. Per the germline V gene, CDR1 is SGHRS and CDR2 is YFSETQ. The V gene end was trimmed by 0 bases and the J gene end by 1 base; junction bases not matched to a gene: 4. CDR3 length equals 16 residues. Full variable domain (outside the CDR3, taken from reference TRBV5-1 and TRBJ2-3): KAGVTQTPRYLIKTRGQQVTLSCSPISGHRSVSWYQQTPGQGLQFLFEYFSETQRNKGNFPGRFSGRQFSNSRSEMNVSTLELGDSALYLCASSLGGSGGTDTQYFGPGTRLTVL.

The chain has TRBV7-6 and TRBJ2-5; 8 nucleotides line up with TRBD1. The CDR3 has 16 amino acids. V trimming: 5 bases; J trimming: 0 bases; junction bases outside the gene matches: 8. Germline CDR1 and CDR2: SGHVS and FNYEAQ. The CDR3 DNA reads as TGTGCCAGCAGCCGGACAGGGCTGACGTACCAAGAGACCCAGTACTTC. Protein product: CASSRTGLTYQETQYF.

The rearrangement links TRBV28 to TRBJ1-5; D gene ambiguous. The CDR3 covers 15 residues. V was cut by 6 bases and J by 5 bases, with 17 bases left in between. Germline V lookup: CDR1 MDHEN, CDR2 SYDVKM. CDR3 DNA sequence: TGTGCCAGCAGAACCTCCCCCCGGGTCCATCAGCCCCAGCATTTT. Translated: CASRTSPRVHQPQHF.

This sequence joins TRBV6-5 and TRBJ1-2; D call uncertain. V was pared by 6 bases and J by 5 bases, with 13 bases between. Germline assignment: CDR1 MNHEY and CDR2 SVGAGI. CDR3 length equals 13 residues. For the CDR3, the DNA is TGTGCCAGCAGCCCGGGTGTCGAGTATGGCTACACCTTC. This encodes CASSPGVEYGYTF.

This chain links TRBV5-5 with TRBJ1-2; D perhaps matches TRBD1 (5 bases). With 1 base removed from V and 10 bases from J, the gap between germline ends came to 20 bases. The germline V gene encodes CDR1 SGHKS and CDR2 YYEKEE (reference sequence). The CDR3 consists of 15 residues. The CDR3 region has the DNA TGTGCCAGCAGCTTGAACGTTCTCCAGCTAGGGGACTACACCTTC. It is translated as CASSLNVLQLGDYTF. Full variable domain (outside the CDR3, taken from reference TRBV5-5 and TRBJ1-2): DAGVTQSPTHLIKTRGQQVTLRCSPISGHKSVSWYQQVLGQGPQFIFQYYEKEERGRGNFPDRFSARQFPNYSSELNVNALLLGDSALYLCASSLNVLQLGDYTFGSGTRLTVV.

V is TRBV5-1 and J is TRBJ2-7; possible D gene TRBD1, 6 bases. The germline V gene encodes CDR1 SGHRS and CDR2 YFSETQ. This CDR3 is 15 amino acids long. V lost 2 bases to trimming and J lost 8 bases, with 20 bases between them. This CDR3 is CASSLPGVGIPKQYF. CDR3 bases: TGCGCCAGCAGCTTACCAGGGGTGGGCATACCGAAGCAGTACTTC. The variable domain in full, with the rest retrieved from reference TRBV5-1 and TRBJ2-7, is KAGVTQTPRYLIKTRGQQVTLSCSPISGHRSVSWYQQTPGQGLQFLFEYFSETQRNKGNFPGRFSGRQFSNSRSEMNVSTLELGDSALYLCASSLPGVGIPKQYFGPGTRLTVT.

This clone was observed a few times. The CDR3 is CAWSVRAALVSYNEQFF. As DNA, the CDR3 is TGTGCCTGGAGTGTACGGGCAGCCTTAGTCTCCTACAATGAGCAGTTCTTC. The chain recombines TRBV30 with TRBJ2-1; D ambiguous. V gave up 0 bases and J gave up 0 bases, with 15 bases separating them. The CDR3 sequence is 17 residues long. Germline V gene sequence: CDR1 GTSNPN, CDR2 SVGIG (reference sequence).

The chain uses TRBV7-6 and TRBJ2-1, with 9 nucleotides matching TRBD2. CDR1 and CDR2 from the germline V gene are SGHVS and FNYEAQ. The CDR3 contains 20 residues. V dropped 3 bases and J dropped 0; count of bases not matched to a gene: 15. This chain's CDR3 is CASSLTPGASGTSSYNEQFF. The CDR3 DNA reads TGTGCCAGCAGCTTGACTCCAGGGGCTAGCGGGACTAGCTCCTACAATGAGCAGTTCTTC.

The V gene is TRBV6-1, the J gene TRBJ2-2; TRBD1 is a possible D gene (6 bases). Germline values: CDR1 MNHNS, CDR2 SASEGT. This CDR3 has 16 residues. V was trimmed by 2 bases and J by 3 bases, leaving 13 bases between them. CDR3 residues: CASSELRPGDTGELFF. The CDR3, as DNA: TGTGCCAGCAGTGAATTGCGGCCAGGGGACACCGGGGAGCTGTTTTTT.

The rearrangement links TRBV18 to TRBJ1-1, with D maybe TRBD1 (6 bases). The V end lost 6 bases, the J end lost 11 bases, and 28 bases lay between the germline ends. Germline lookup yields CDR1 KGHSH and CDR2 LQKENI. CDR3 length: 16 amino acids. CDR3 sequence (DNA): TGTGCCAGCTCCCCAATTGGACAGAGTGATTACACGGAGGCTTTCTTT. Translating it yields CASSPIGQSDYTEAFF.

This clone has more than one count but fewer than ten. The CDR3 DNA follows: TGCGCCAGCAGCTTGGAGGGGTCTCGGACAGCCTACGAGCAGTACTTC. Its protein product is CASSLEGSRTAYEQYF. This chain connects TRBV5-1 to TRBJ2-7; D possibly corresponds to TRBD1 (6 bases). Germline V lookup: CDR1 SGHRS, CDR2 YFSETQ. The CDR3 spans 16 residues. V lost 0 bases to trimming and J lost 2 bases, with 15 bases between them.

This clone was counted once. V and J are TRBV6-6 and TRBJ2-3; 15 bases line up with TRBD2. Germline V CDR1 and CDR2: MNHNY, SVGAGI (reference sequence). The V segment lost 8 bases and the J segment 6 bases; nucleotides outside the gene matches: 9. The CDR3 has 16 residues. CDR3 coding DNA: TGTGCCAGCTTTTCGGGACTAGCGGGAGGTTCGGATACGCAGTATTTT. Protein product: CASFSGLAGGSDTQYF.

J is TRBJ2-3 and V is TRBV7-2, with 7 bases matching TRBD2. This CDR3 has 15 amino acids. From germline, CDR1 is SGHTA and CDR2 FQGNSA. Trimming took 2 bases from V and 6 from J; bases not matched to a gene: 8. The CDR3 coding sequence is TGTGCCAGCAGCTTAACGGCGGGAGCCTGGGATACGCAGTATTTT. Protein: CASSLTAGAWDTQYF.

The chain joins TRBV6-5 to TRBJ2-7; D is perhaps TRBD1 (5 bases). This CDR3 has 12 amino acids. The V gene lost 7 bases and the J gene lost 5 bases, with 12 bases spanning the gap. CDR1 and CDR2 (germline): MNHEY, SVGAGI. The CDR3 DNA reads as TGTGCCAGCATTGGACAAGGACACGAGCAGTACTTC. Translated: CASIGQGHEQYF.

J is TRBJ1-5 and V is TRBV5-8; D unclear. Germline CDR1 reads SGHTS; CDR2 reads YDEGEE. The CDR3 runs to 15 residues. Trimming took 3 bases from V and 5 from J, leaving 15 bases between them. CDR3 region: CASSSIDGYHQPQHF. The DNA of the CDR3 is TGTGCCAGCAGCTCCATTGACGGTTACCATCAGCCCCAGCATTTT.

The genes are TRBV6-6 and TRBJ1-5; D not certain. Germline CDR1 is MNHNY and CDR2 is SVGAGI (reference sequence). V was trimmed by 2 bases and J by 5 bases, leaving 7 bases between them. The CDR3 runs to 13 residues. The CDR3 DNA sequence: TGTGCCAGCAGTTACAGGGAGGATCAGCCCCAGCATTTT. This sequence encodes CASSYREDQPQHF.

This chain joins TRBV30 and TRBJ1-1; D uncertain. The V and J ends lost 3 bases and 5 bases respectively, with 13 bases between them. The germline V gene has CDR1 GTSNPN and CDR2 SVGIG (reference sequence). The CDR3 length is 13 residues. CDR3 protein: CAWRTGRMTEAFF. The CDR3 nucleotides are TGTGCCTGGAGGACGGGGAGAATGACTGAAGCTTTCTTT.